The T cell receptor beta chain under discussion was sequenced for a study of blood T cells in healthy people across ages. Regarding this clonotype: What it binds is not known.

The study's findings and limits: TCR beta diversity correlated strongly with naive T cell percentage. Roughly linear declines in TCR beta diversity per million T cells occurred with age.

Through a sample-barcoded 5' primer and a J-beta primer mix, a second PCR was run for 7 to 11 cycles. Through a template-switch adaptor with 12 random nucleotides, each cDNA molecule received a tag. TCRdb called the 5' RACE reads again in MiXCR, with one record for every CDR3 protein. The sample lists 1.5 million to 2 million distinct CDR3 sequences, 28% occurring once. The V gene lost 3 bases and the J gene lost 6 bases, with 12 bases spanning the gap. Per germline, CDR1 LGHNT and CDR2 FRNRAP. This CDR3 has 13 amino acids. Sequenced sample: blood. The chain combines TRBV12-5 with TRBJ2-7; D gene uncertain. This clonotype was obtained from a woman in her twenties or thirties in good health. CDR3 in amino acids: CASGLDRGGEQYF. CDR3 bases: TGTGCTAGTGGTTTAGACCGCGGTGGCGAGCAGTACTTC.